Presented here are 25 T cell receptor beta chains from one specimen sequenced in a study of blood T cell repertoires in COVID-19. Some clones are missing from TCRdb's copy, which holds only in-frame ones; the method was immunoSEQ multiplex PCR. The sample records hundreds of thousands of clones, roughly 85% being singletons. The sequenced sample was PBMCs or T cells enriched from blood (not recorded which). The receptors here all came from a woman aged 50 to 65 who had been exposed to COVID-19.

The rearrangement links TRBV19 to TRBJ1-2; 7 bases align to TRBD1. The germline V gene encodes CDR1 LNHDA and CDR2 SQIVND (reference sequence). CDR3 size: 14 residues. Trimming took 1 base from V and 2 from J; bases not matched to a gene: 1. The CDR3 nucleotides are TGTGCCAGTAGTATAGGGGACAGAAACTATGGCTACACCTTC. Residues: CASSIGDRNYGYTF.

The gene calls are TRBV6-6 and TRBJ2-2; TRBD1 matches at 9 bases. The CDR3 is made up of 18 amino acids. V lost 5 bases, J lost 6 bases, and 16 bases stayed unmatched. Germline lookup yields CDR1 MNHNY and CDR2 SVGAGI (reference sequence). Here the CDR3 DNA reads TGTGCCAGCAGTCGGAACAGGGGGCGTCGGACCGGCCCCGGGGAGCTGTTTTTT. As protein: CASSRNRGRRTGPGELFF.

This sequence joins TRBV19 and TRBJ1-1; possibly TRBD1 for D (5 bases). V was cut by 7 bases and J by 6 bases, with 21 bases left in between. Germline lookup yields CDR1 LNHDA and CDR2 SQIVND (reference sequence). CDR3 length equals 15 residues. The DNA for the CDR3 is TGTGCCAGTACCGCAGGACACCTCCCGTTAGCTGAAGCTTTCTTT. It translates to CASTAGHLPLAEAFF.

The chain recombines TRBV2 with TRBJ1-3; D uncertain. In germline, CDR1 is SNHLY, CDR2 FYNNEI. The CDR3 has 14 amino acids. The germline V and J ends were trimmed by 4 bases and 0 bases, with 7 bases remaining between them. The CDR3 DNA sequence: TGTGCCAGCAGTGGAGGGAACTCTGGAAACACCATATATTTT. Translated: CASSGGNSGNTIYF.

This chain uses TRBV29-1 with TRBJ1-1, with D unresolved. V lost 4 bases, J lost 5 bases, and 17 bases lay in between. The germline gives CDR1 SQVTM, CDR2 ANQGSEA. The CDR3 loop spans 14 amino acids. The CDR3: CSVGISVSGTEAFF. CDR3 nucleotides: TGCAGCGTTGGAATTAGCGTAAGTGGGACTGAAGCTTTCTTT.

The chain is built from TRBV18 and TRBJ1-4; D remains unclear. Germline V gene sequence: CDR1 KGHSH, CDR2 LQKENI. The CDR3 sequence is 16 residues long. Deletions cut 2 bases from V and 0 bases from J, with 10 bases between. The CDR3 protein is CASSPSTAATNEKLFF. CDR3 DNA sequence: TGTGCCAGCTCACCAAGTACAGCCGCAACTAATGAAAAACTGTTTTTT. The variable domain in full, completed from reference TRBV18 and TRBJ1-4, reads NAGVMQNPRHLVRRRGQEARLRCSPMKGHSHVYWYRQLPEEGLKFMVYLQKENIIDESGMPKERFSAEFPKEGPSILRIQQVVRGDSAAYFCASSPSTAATNEKLFFGSGTQLSVL.

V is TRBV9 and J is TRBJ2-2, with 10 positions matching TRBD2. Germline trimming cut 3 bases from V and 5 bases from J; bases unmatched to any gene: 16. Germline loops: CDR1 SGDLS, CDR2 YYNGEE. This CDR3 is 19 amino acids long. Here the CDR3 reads CASSARGSGGTSRTGELFF. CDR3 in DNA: TGTGCCAGCAGCGCCCGAGGTAGCGGGGGGACTTCGAGGACCGGGGAGCTGTTTTTT.

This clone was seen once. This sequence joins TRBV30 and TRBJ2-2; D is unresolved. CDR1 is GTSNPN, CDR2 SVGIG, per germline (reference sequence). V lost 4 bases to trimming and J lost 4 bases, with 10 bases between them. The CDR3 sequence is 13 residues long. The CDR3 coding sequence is TGTGCCTGGACCCCGACACTCACCGGGGAGCTGTTTTTT. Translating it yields CAWTPTLTGELFF.

In DNA form, the CDR3 reads TGTGCCAGCAGTGCTCAAGCAGGAGAGACCCAGTACTTC. This encodes CASSAQAGETQYF. The chain couples TRBV2 to TRBJ2-5; D remains unclear. The CDR3 loop spans 13 amino acids. V lost 4 bases and J 4 bases, leaving 10 bases between the germline ends. Germline CDR1 SNHLY, CDR2 FYNNEI.

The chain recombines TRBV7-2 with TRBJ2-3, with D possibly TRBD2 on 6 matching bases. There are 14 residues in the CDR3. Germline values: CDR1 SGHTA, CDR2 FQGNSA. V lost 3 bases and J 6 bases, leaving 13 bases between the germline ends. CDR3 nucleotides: TGTGCCAGCAGCTTGGGGGGTAACGCGGATACGCAGTATTTT. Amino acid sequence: CASSLGGNADTQYF.

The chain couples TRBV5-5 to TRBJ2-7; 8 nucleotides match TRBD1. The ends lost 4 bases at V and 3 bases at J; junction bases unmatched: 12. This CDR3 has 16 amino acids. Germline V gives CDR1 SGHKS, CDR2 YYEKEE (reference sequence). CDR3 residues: CASSHGLDDRGYEQYF. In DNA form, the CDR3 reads TGTGCCAGCAGCCATGGTTTAGACGACAGGGGCTACGAGCAGTACTTC.

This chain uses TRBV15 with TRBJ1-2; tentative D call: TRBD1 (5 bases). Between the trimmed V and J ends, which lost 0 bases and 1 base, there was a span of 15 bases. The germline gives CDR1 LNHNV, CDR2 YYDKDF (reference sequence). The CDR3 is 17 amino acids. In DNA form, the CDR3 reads TGTGCCACCAGCAGAGAAATGGACACATACATTAACTATGGCTACACCTTC. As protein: CATSREMDTYINYGYTF.

The CDR3: CASRQRNTEAFF. CDR3 nucleotide sequence: TGTGCCAGCAGACAGAGGAACACTGAAGCTTTCTTT. The chain carries TRBV3-1 (or the pseudogene TRBV3-2) and TRBJ1-1; D is unresolved. The ends were cut back, 6 bases at V and 1 base at J, with 6 bases in the middle. CDR1 LGHDT and CDR2 YNNKEL come from the germline V gene (reference sequence). This CDR3 has 12 residues.

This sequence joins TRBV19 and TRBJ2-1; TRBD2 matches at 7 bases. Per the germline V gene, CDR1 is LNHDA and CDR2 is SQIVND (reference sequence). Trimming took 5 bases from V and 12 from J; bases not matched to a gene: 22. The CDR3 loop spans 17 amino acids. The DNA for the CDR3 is TGTGCCAGTAGTGTAACGTTGGGGCAGGGAGGGGACTTGCGGCAGTTCTTC. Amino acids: CASSVTLGQGGDLRQFF.

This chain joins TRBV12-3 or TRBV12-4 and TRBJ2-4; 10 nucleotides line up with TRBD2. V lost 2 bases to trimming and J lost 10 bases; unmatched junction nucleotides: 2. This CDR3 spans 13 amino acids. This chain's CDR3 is CASSLSSGGIQYF. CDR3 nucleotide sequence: TGTGCCAGCAGTTTATCTAGCGGGGGAATTCAGTACTTC.

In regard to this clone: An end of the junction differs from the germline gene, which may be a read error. CDR3 loop: CASSQDGTDSYGQYF. CDR3 nucleotide sequence: TGCGCCAGCAGCCAAGATGGAACGGACTCCTACGGGCAGTACTTC. The rearrangement links TRBV4-1 to TRBJ2-7; D may be TRBD2 (5 bases). The CDR3 is made up of 15 amino acids. Germline CDR1 and CDR2: MGHRA and YSYEKL.

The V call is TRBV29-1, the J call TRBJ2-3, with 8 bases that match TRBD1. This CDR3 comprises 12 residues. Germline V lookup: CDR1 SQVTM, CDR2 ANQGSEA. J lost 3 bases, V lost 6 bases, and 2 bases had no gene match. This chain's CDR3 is CSVDRVTDTQYF. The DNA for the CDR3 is TGCAGCGTGGACAGGGTAACAGATACGCAGTATTTT.

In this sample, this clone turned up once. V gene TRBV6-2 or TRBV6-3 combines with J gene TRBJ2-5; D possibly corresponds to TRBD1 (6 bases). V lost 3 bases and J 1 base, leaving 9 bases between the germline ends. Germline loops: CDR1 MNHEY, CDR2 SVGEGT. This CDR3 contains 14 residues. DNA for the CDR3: TGTGCCAGCAGTTATAGGGGGATCCAAGAGACCCAGTACTTC. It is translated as CASSYRGIQETQYF.

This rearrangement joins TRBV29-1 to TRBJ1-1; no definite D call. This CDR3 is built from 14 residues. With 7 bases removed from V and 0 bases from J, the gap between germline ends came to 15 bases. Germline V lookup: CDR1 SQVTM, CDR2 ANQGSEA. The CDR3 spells CSALDRGLNTEAFF. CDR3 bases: TGCAGCGCCCTAGACCGAGGCTTGAACACTGAAGCTTTCTTT.

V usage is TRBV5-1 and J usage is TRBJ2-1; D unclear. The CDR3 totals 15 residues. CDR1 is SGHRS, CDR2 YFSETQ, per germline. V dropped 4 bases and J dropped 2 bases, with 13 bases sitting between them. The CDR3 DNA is TGCGCCAGCAGCCGCGACCCAGGTCCCTACAATGAGCAGTTCTTC. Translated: CASSRDPGPYNEQFF.

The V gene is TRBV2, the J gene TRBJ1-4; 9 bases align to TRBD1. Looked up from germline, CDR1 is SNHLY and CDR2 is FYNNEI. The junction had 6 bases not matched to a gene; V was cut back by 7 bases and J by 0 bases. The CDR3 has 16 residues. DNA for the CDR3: TGTGCCAGCACAACAGGGGGCCGATCAACTAATGAAAAACTGTTTTTT. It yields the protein CASTTGGRSTNEKLFF.

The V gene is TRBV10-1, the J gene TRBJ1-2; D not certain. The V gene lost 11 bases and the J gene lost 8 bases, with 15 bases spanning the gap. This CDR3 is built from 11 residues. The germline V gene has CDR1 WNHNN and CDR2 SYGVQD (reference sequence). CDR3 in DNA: TGCGCCGGCCCGATAGGAGGAGGCTACACCTTC. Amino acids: CAGPIGGGYTF.

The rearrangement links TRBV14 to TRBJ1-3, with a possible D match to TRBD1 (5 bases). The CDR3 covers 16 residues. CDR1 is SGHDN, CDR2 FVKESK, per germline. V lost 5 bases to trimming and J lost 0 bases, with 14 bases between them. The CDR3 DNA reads TGTGCCAGCAGCATGGGGGGGAGACGCTCTGGAAACACCATATATTTT. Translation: CASSMGGRRSGNTIYF.

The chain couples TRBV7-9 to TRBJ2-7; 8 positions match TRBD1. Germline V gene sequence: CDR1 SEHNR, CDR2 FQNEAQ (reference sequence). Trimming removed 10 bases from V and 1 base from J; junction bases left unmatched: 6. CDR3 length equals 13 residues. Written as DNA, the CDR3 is TGTGCCACCGGACAGGGAACTTCCTACGAGCAGTACTTC. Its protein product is CATGQGTSYEQYF.

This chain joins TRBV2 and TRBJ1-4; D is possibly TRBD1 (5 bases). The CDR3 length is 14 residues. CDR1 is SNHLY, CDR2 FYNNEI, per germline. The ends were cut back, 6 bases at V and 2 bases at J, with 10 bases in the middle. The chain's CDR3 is CASSRDWTNEKLFF. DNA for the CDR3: TGTGCCAGCAGCAGGGATTGGACTAATGAAAAACTGTTTTTT.